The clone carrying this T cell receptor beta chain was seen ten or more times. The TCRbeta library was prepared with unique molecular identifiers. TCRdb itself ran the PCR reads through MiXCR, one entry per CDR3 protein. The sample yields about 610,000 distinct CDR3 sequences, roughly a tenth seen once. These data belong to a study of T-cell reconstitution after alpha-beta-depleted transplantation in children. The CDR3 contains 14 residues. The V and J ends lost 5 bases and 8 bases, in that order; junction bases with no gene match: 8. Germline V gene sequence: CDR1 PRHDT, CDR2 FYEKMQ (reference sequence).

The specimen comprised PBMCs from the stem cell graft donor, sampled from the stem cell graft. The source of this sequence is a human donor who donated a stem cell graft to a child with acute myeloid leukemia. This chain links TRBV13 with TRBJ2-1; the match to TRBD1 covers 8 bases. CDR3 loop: CASSTGGFSDEQFF. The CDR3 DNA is TGTGCCAGCAGCACAGGGGGGTTCTCGGATGAGCAGTTCTTC.